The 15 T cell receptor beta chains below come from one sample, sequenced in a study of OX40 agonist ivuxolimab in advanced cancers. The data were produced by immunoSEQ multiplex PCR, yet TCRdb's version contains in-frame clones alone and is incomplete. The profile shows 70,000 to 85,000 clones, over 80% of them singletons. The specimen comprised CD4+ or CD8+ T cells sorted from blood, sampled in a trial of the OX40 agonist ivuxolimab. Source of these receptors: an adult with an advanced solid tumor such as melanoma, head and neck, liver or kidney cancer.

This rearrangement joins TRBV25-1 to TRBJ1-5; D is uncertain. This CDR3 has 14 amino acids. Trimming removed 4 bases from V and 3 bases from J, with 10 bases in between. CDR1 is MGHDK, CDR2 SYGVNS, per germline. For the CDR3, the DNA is TGTGCCAGCAGTGTATGGGGAAACAATCAGCCCCAGCATTTT. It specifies CASSVWGNNQPQHF.

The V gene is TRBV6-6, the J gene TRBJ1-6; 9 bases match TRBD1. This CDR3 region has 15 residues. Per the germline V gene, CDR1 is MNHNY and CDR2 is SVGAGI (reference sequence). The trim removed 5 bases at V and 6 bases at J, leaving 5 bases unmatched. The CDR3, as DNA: TGTGCCAGCAGTCAGGGACAGGGTTCTAATTCACCCCTCCACTTT. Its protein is CASSQGQGSNSPLHF.

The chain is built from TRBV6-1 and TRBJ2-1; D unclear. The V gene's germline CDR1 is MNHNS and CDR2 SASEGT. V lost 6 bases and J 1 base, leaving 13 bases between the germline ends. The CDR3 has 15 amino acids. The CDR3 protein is CASSEFETSYNEQFF. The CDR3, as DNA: TGTGCCAGCAGCGAATTTGAGACGTCCTACAATGAGCAGTTCTTC.

Written as DNA, the CDR3 is TGTGCCAGCAGCCGCCGAGGGGACTTTTTTGACGAGCAGTACTTC. It specifies CASSRRGDFFDEQYF. The genes are TRBV5-6 and TRBJ2-7; weak D call: TRBD2 (6 bases). Per germline, CDR1 SGHDT and CDR2 YYEEEE. This CDR3 has 15 amino acids. V gave up 4 bases and J gave up 5 bases, with 19 bases separating them.

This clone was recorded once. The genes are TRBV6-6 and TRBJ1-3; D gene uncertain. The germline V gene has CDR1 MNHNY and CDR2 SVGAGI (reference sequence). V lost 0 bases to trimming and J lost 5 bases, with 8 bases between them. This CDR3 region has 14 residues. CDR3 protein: CASSYSVGRNTIYF. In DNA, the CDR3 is TGTGCCAGCAGTTACTCGGTGGGGAGAAACACCATATATTTT.

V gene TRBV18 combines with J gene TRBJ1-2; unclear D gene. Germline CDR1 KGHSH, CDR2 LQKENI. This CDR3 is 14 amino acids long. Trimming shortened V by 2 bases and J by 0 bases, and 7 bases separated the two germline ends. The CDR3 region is CASSPTVANYGYTF. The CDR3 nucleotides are TGTGCCAGCTCACCAACAGTAGCTAACTATGGCTACACCTTC. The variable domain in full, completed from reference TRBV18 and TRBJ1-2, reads NAGVMQNPRHLVRRRGQEARLRCSPMKGHSHVYWYRQLPEEGLKFMVYLQKENIIDESGMPKERFSAEFPKEGPSILRIQQVVRGDSAAYFCASSPTVANYGYTFGSGTRLTVV.

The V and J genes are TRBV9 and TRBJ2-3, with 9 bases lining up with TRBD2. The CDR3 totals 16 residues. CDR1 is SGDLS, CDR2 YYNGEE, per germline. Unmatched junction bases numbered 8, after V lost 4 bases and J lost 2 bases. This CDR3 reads CASSTTAGGYTDTQYF. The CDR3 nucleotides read TGTGCCAGCAGCACTACAGCGGGAGGTTACACAGATACGCAGTATTTT.

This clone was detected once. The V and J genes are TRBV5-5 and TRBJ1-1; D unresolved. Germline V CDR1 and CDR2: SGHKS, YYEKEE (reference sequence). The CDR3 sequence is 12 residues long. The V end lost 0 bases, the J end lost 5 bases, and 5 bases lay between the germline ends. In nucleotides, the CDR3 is TGTGCCAGCAGCTTGGTAACGACTGAAGCTTTCTTT. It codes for CASSLVTTEAFF. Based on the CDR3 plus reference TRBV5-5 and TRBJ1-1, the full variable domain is DAGVTQSPTHLIKTRGQQVTLRCSPISGHKSVSWYQQVLGQGPQFIFQYYEKEERGRGNFPDRFSARQFPNYSSELNVNALLLGDSALYLCASSLVTTEAFFGQGTRLTVV.

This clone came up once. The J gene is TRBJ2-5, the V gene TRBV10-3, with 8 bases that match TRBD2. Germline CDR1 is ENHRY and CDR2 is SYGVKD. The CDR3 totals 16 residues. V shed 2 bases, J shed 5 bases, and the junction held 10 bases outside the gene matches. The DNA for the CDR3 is TGTGCCATCAGTGAGGGGGGTAGCGGGACGGGGGAGACCCAGTACTTC. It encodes CAISEGGSGTGETQYF.

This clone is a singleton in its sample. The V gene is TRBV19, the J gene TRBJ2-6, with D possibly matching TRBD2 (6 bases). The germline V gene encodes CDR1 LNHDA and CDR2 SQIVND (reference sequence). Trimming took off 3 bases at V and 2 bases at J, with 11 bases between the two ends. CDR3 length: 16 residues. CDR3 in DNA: TGTGCCAGTAGTATTAGGGGACTCACTGGGGCCAACGTCCTGACTTTC. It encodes CASSIRGLTGANVLTF. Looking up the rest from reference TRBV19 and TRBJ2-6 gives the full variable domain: DGGITQSPKYLFRKEGQNVTLSCEQNLNHDAMYWYRQDPGQGLRLIYYSQIVNDFQKGDIAEGYSVSREKKESFPLTVTSAQKNPTAFYLCASSIRGLTGANVLTFGAGSRLTVL.

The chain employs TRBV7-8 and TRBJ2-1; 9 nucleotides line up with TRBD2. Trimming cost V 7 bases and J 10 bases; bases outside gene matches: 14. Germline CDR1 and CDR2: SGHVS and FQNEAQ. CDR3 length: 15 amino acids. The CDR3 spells CASTILLAGHEEQFF. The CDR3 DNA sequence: TGTGCCAGCACCATTCTACTAGCGGGCCATGAGGAGCAGTTCTTC.

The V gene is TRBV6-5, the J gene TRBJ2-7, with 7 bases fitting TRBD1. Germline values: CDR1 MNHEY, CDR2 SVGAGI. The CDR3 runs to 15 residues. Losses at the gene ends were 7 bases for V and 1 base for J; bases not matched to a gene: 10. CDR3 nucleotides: TGTGCCAGCAAGAGAGGGGGCACACCTTCCTACGAGCAGTACTTC. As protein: CASKRGGTPSYEQYF.

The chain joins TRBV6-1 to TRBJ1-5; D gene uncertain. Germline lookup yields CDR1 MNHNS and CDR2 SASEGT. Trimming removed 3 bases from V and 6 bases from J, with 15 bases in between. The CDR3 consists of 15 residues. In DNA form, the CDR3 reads TGTGCCAGCAGTGATTACAGAGGTACATCTCAGCCCCAGCATTTT. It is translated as CASSDYRGTSQPQHF.

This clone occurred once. The CDR3 region has the DNA TGTGCCAGTGGGGCCTGGGAGCTGTTTTTT. Its protein product is CASGAWELFF. This chain links TRBV7-9 with TRBJ2-2, with a tentative D call TRBD1 (5 bases). CDR1 and CDR2 (germline): SEHNR, FQNEAQ (reference sequence). Trimming removed 9 bases from V and 9 bases from J, with 8 bases in between. The length of the CDR3 is 10 residues.

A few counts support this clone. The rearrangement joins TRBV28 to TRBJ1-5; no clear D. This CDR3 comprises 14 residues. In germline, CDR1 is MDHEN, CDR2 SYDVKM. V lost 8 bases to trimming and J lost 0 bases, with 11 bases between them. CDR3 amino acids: CASSTLYSNQPQHF. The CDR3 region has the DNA TGTGCCAGCTCCACACTCTATAGCAATCAGCCCCAGCATTTT.